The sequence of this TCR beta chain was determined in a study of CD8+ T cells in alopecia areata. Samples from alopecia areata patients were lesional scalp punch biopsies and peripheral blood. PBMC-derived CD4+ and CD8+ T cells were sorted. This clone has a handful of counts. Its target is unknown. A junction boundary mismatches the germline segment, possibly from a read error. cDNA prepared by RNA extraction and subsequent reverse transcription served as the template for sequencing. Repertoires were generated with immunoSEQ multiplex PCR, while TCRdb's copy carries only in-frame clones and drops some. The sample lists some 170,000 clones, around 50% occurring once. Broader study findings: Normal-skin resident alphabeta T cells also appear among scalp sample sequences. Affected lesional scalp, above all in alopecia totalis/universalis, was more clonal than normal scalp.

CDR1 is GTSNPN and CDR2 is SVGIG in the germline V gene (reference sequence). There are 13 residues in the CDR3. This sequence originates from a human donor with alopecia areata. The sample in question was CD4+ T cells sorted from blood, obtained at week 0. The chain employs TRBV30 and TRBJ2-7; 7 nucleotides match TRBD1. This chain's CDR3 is CAWSVNDGQARKF. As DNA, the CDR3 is TGTGCCTGGAGTGTTAACGACGGACAGGCGCGGAAGTTC. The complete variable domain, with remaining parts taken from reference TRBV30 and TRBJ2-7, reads SQTIHQWPATLVQPVGSPLSLECTVEGTSNPNLYWYRQAAGRGLQLLFYSVGIGQISSEVPQNLSASRPQDRQFILSSKKLLLSDSGFYLCAWSVNDGQARKFGPGTRLTVT.